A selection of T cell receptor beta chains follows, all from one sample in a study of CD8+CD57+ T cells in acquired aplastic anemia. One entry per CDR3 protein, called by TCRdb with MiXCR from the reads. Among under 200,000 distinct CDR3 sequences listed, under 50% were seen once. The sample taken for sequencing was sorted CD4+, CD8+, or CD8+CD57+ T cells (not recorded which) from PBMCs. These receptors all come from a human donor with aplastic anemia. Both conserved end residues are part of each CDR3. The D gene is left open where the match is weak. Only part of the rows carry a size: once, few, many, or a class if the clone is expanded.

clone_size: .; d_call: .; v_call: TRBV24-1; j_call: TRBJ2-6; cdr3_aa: CATSDPIAGANVLTF; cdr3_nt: TGTGCCACCAGTGACCCTATAGCTGGGGCCAACGTCCTGACTTTC
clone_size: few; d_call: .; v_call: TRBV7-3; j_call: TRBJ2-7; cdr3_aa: CASSTGTPYEQYF; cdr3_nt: TGTGCCAGCAGTACCGGGACACCCTACGAGCAGTACTTC
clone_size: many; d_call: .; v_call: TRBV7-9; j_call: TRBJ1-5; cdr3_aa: CASSLGEYQPQHF; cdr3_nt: TGTGCCAGCAGCTTAGGAGAGTATCAGCCCCAGCATTTT
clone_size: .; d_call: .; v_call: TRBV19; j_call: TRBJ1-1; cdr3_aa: CASSINLNTEAFF; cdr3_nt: TGTGCCAGTAGTATAAATCTCAACACTGAAGCTTTCTTT
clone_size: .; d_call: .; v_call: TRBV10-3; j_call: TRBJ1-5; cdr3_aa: CASSGEGFQPQHF; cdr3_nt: TGTGCCAGCAGTGGAGAAGGGTTTCAGCCCCAGCATTTT
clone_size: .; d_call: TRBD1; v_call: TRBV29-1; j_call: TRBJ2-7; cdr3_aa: CSVPGQGYYEQYF; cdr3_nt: TGCAGCGTGCCGGGACAGGGGTACTACGAGCAGTACTTC
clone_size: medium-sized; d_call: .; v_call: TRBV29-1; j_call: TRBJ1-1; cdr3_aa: CSVVVWGIENTEAFF; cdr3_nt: TGCAGCGTTGTAGTTTGGGGAATTGAGAACACTGAAGCTTTCTTT
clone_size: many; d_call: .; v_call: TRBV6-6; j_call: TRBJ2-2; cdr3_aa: CASSYDITGELFF; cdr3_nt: TGTGCCAGCAGTTACGACATCACCGGGGAGCTGTTTTTT
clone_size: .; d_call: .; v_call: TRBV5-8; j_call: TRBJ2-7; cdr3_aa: CASSPGVFEQYF; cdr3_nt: TGTGCCAGCAGCCCGGGGGTCTTTGAGCAGTACTTC
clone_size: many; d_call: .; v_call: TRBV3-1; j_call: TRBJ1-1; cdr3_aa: CASSQSGPGSTEAFF; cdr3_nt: TGTGCCAGCAGCCAAAGCGGGCCAGGGAGTACTGAAGCTTTCTTT
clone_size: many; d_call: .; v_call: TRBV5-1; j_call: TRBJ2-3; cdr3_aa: CASSQVVTDTQYF; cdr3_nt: TGCGCCAGCAGCCAGGTGGTCACAGATACGCAGTATTTT
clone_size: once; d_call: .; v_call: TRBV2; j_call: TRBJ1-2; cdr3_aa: CASSEGGVGLYGYTF; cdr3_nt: TGTGCCAGCAGTGAGGGAGGGGTAGGATTATATGGCTACACCTTC
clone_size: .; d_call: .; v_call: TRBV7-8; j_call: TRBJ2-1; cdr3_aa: CASSPPPSSYNEQFF; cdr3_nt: TGTGCCAGCAGCCCCCCTCCTAGCTCCTACAATGAGCAGTTCTTC
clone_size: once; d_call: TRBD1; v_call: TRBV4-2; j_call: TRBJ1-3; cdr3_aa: CASSRITGEPGNTIYF; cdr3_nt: TGTGCCAGCAGCCGTATAACAGGGGAACCTGGAAACACCATATATTTT
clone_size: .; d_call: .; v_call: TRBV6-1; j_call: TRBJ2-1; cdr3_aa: CASRPSFGGNEQFF; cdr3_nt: TGTGCCAGCAGACCGTCTTTTGGGGGCAATGAGCAGTTCTTC
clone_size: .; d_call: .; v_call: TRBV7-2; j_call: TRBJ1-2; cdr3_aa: CASSQFSGTNTF; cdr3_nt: TGTGCCAGCAGCCAATTCTCGGGGACTAACACCTTC
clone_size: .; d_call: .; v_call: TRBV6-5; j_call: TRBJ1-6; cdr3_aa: CASSYSQGNSPLHF; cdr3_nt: TGTGCCAGCAGTTACTCGCAGGGCAATTCACCCCTCCACTTT